The 28 T cell receptor beta chains below come from one sample, sequenced in a study of blood T cell repertoires in COVID-19 (dated by TCRdb to about 2020). Receptors were amplified or captured by the immunoSEQ multiplex PCR assay. TCRdb took this table from immuneACCESS and kept in-frame rearrangements with V and J called. Such tables lack part of the clones; where checked against another copy, unresolved V genes explain under half of the gap, and the rest is unexplained. This sample is represented by 60,000 to 85,000 clones; about 90% of them were singletons. The ten largest clones capture 4.4% of the sample. Sequencing used peripheral blood. The receptors were sampled from a man aged 45-60 years with active COVID-19.

The J gene is TRBJ2-1, the V gene TRBV15, with a weak D call TRBD2 (5 bases). Per the germline V gene, CDR1 is LNHNV and CDR2 is YYDKDF (reference sequence). The CDR3 is made up of 15 amino acids. Trimming removed 2 bases at V and 7 bases at J, with 15 bases between. The CDR3 protein is CATSRTAGSGNEQFF. CDR3 nucleotide sequence: TGTGCCACCAGCAGAACCGCCGGGTCGGGGAATGAGCAGTTCTTC. Full variable domain (remainder filled in from reference TRBV15 and TRBJ2-1): DAMVIQNPRYQVTQFGKPVTLSCSQTLNHNVMYWYQQKSSQAPKLLFHYYDKDFNNEADTPDNFQSRRPNTSFCFLDIRSPGLGDTAMYLCATSRTAGSGNEQFFGPGTRLTVL.

CDR3 DNA: TGTGCCAGCAGTCCCTTCCCCTACACAGATACGCAGTATTTT. Encoded protein: CASSPFPYTDTQYF. The gene calls are TRBV6-5 and TRBJ2-3; D is unclear. Germline CDR1 is MNHEY and CDR2 is SVGAGI. This CDR3 has 14 residues. Deletions cut 5 bases from V and 2 bases from J, with 11 bases between.

This chain uses TRBV15 with TRBJ2-4; D may be TRBD2 (5 bases). V was cut by 3 bases and J by 3 bases, with 12 bases left in between. Per germline, CDR1 LNHNV and CDR2 YYDKDF (reference sequence). The CDR3 runs to 15 residues. The CDR3 DNA follows: TGTGCCACCAGCAGGAACCGGGATAGCAAAAACATTCAGTACTTC. This translates into CATSRNRDSKNIQYF.

The chain couples TRBV5-5 to TRBJ2-6, with 7 bases lining up with TRBD1. CDR1 SGHKS and CDR2 YYEKEE come from the germline V gene (reference sequence). V lost 4 bases and J lost 3; bases outside the gene matches: 7. The CDR3 totals 16 residues. Written as DNA, the CDR3 is TGTGCCAGCAGCCGGCAGGGGGACAATGGGGCCAACGTCCTGACTTTC. Translating it yields CASSRQGDNGANVLTF.

The chain combines TRBV4-2 with TRBJ2-2; possible D gene TRBD1, 6 bases. Germline CDR1 LGHNA, CDR2 YNFKEQ. The CDR3 contains 15 residues. V was trimmed by 4 bases and J by 5 bases, leaving 14 bases between them. CDR3 sequence reads: CASSRPADRTGELFF. The DNA of the CDR3 is TGTGCCAGCAGCCGACCAGCCGACAGGACCGGGGAGCTGTTTTTT.

The chain employs TRBV5-1 and TRBJ1-2, with 8 bases identical to TRBD1. The germline CDR1 and CDR2 sequences are SGHRS and YFSETQ. This CDR3 has 16 amino acids. Trimming at V came to 2 bases and at J to 4 bases, leaving 10 bases not matched to a gene. CDR3 residues: CASSFRRGQDLYGYTF. DNA of the CDR3: TGCGCCAGCAGCTTTCGGAGGGGACAGGATCTCTATGGCTACACCTTC.

The CDR3 is CASSVASGVDTQYF. DNA of the CDR3: TGTGCCAGCAGTGTGGCTAGCGGGGTAGATACGCAGTATTTT. The chain is built from TRBV2 and TRBJ2-3; TRBD2 matches 9 bases. This CDR3 has 14 residues. CDR1 and CDR2 from the germline V gene are SNHLY and FYNNEI. J gave up 5 bases and V 4 bases, and 4 bases lay outside the gene matches.

The V call is TRBV29-1, the J call TRBJ1-5; TRBD1 aligns across 8 bases. CDR1 is SQVTM, CDR2 ANQGSEA, per germline. This CDR3 is 13 amino acids long. The V segment lost 3 bases and the J segment 5 bases; nucleotides outside the gene matches: 3. This chain's CDR3 is CSVDPGGDQPQHF. The CDR3 coding sequence is TGCAGCGTTGACCCAGGGGGCGATCAGCCCCAGCATTTT.

The chain recombines TRBV12-5 with TRBJ1-6, with D perhaps TRBD1 (5 bases). Germline V gene data show CDR1 as LGHNT and CDR2 as FRNRAP. CDR3 length: 15 amino acids. V was trimmed by 6 bases and J by 6 bases, leaving 15 bases between them. The CDR3, as DNA: TGTGCTAGTGGGGACGGGCAGGGTGCTAATTCACCCCTCCACTTT. Amino acid sequence: CASGDGQGANSPLHF.

The V gene is TRBV28, the J gene TRBJ2-2; 8 bases fit TRBD1. Germline CDR1 MDHEN, CDR2 SYDVKM. The CDR3 is 15 residues long. With V trimmed by 4 bases and J by 5 bases, 6 bases remained unmatched. In nucleotides, the CDR3 is TGTGCCAGCAGTTACGCAGGGGGCAGAACCGGGGAGCTGTTTTTT. It codes for CASSYAGGRTGELFF.

The chain joins TRBV7-2 to TRBJ2-7; 12 positions agree with TRBD1. The V and J ends lost 4 bases and 2 bases, in that order; junction bases with no gene match: 3. Germline V gene data show CDR1 as SGHTA and CDR2 as FQGNSA. This CDR3 has 15 residues. CDR3: CASSYRDRGPYEQYF. As DNA, the CDR3 is TGTGCCAGCAGCTACCGGGACAGGGGGCCCTACGAGCAGTACTTC.

The CDR3 region is CASTPAGTRGEQYF. In nucleotides, the CDR3 is TGTGCCAGCACCCCCGCCGGCACCAGGGGCGAGCAGTACTTC. V is TRBV28 and J is TRBJ2-7, with TRBD1 as a possible D gene (6 bases). Germline lookup yields CDR1 MDHEN and CDR2 SYDVKM. Trimming cost V 7 bases and J 6 bases, with 19 bases left between them. The CDR3 extends over 14 amino acids.

The rearrangement joins TRBV7-9 to TRBJ2-7, with D hard to call. Trimming shortened V by 3 bases and J by 3 bases, and 9 bases separated the two germline ends. The CDR3 extends over 13 amino acids. Looked up from germline, CDR1 is SEHNR and CDR2 is FQNEAQ (reference sequence). CDR3 residues: CASSFFQNYEQYF. The CDR3 region has the DNA TGTGCCAGCAGCTTTTTTCAAAACTACGAGCAGTACTTC.

This clone was recorded once. The chain has TRBV7-3 and TRBJ2-3, with a tentative D call TRBD2 (5 bases). Germline V gene sequence: CDR1 SGHTA, CDR2 FQGTGA. This CDR3 is built from 15 residues. V was trimmed by 6 bases and J by 2 bases, leaving 15 bases between them. The CDR3 loop reads CASSLPEGPTDTQYF. DNA for the CDR3: TGTGCCAGCAGTCTACCTGAGGGTCCCACAGATACGCAGTATTTT.

V is TRBV7-2 and J is TRBJ2-7; D perhaps matches TRBD2 (6 bases). There are 16 residues in the CDR3. Trimming stripped 3 bases from V and 0 bases from J, with 15 bases between. Per the germline V gene, CDR1 is SGHTA and CDR2 is FQGNSA. The chain's CDR3 is CASSFVVGTYSYEQYF. CDR3 DNA: TGTGCCAGCAGCTTTGTGGTAGGGACTTACTCCTACGAGCAGTACTTC.

The chain links TRBV30 to TRBJ2-1; 11 nucleotides line up with TRBD2. This CDR3 has 15 residues. CDR1 and CDR2 (germline): GTSNPN, SVGIG (reference sequence). V gave up 3 bases and J gave up 4 bases; unmatched junction bases: 5. CDR3 in amino acids: CAWSVGLAGYNEQFF. CDR3 sequence (DNA): TGTGCCTGGAGCGTAGGACTAGCGGGTTACAATGAGCAGTTCTTC.

The chain links TRBV28 to TRBJ1-4, with 9 bases identical to TRBD1. V shed 4 bases, J shed 5 bases, and the junction held 5 bases outside the gene matches. CDR3 length equals 15 residues. CDR1 is MDHEN and CDR2 is SYDVKM in the germline V gene. In nucleotides, the CDR3 is TGTGCCAGCAGTTCTCCGGGACAGGGCAATGAAAAACTGTTTTTT. It specifies CASSSPGQGNEKLFF.

The rearrangement joins TRBV5-1 to TRBJ2-4, with 7 bases identical to TRBD2. This CDR3 region has 16 residues. The germline V gene has CDR1 SGHRS and CDR2 YFSETQ. Germline trimming cut 4 bases from V and 7 bases from J; bases unmatched to any gene: 14. The CDR3 is CASSRFRGGVENIQYF. The CDR3, as DNA: TGCGCCAGCAGCCGGTTTCGGGGAGGGGTGGAGAACATTCAGTACTTC.

The V and J genes are TRBV2 and TRBJ2-3, with TRBD2 identical over 12 bases. Germline values: CDR1 SNHLY, CDR2 FYNNEI. V lost 6 bases, J lost 3 bases, and 4 bases stayed unmatched. The CDR3 extends over 15 amino acids. DNA of the CDR3: TGTGCCAGCAGCCCTAGCGGGAGGGTAACAGATACGCAGTATTTT. This sequence encodes CASSPSGRVTDTQYF.

Remarks on this clone: Mismatch with germline at one junction end may stem from a read error. The chain joins TRBV28 to TRBJ1-5; D is possibly TRBD1 (6 bases). The CDR3 has 15 amino acids. CDR1 and CDR2 from the germline V gene are MDHEN and SYDVKM. The DNA of the CDR3 is TGTGCCAGCAGTATATGGGACAATAGCAATCAGCCCCAGCATTTT. Translated: CASSIWDNSNQPQHF.

Only one count was recorded for this clone. The rearrangement links TRBV12-3 or TRBV12-4 to TRBJ2-1; D is possibly TRBD1 (6 bases). V shed 7 bases and J shed 6 bases, with 13 bases lying between them. The CDR3 contains 13 residues. CDR3 sequence: CASKLDSLNEQFF. The CDR3 nucleotides read TGTGCCAGCAAATTGGACAGTCTCAATGAGCAGTTCTTC.

The J gene is TRBJ2-3, the V gene TRBV4-3; TRBD2 agrees at 10 bases. The length of the CDR3 is 16 residues. V was pared by 4 bases and J by 4 bases, with 8 bases of the junction left unmatched. Per germline, CDR1 LGHNA and CDR2 YSLEER. Written as DNA, the CDR3 is TGCGCCAGCAGCCCCGAGCGGGGGGGCGGGGCAGATACGCAGTATTTT. Its protein product is CASSPERGGGADTQYF.

The genes are TRBV18 and TRBJ2-2, with a possible D match to TRBD2 (5 bases). Trimming shortened V by 8 bases and J by 2 bases, and 12 bases separated the two germline ends. The CDR3 runs to 14 residues. Germline loops: CDR1 KGHSH, CDR2 LQKENI. The CDR3 nucleotides read TGTGCCAGCCAACCACTAGAAAACACCGGGGAGCTGTTTTTT. Its translation is CASQPLENTGELFF.

The CDR3 protein is CASSAGHASGGEAQYF. The CDR3 DNA reads TGTGCCAGCAGCGCGGGACACGCCAGCGGGGGGGAGGCGCAGTATTTT. The V and J genes are TRBV2 and TRBJ2-3; TRBD2 agrees at 10 bases. There are 16 residues in the CDR3. V trimming: 6 bases; J trimming: 10 bases; junction bases outside the gene matches: 16. CDR1 is SNHLY, CDR2 FYNNEI, per germline.

The chain combines TRBV2 with TRBJ2-7; no definite D call. The germline V gene has CDR1 SNHLY and CDR2 FYNNEI. This CDR3 spans 15 amino acids. Trimming took 6 bases from V and 3 from J, leaving 18 bases between them. DNA of the CDR3: TGTGCCAGCAGGTCCAGGTCCCCTTCAAACTACGAGCAGTACTTC. Translated, it gives CASRSRSPSNYEQYF.

V usage is TRBV2 and J usage is TRBJ1-5; D unresolved. V lost 2 bases to trimming and J lost 0 bases, with 14 bases between them. The CDR3 totals 17 residues. Germline values: CDR1 SNHLY, CDR2 FYNNEI. The CDR3 DNA reads as TGTGCCAGCAGTGAAAGAGGGTGGACGGTTAGCAATCAGCCCCAGCATTTT. This encodes CASSERGWTVSNQPQHF.

The V call is TRBV7-6, the J call TRBJ2-1, with D tentatively TRBD1 (5 bases). Germline V gene sequence: CDR1 SGHVS, CDR2 FNYEAQ. The CDR3 consists of 15 residues. V was pared by 5 bases and J by 5 bases, with 16 bases between. CDR3 DNA sequence: TGTGCCAGCAGCGCGAAGGGGTCTGGGAACAATGAGCAGTTCTTC. Amino acid sequence: CASSAKGSGNNEQFF.

This clone occurred once. The chain combines TRBV7-2 with TRBJ2-7, with 12 bases aligning to TRBD2. Germline values: CDR1 SGHTA, CDR2 FQGNSA. CDR3 length: 15 residues. The junction had 7 bases not matched to a gene; V was cut back by 4 bases and J by 6 bases. This CDR3 reads CASSSQTSGGLEQYF. In DNA, the CDR3 is TGTGCCAGCAGCTCACAGACTAGCGGGGGACTCGAGCAGTACTTC.